These 28 T cell receptor beta chains originate from one sample sequenced in a study of immune heterogeneity within non-small cell lung tumors. A multiplex PCR containing 32 V primers and 13 J primers was used to amplify TCR beta CDR3. A single record per CDR3 protein comes from TCRdb applying MiXCR to the multiplex PCR reads. Here the sample spans 20,000 to 25,000 distinct CDR3 sequences, approximately 30% being singletons. Bulk tumor genomic DNA served as template, at 600 ng per sample. Biopsies that were spaced far apart were taken, several per primary tumor, during surgery. These patients got curative surgery after being newly diagnosed with untreated non-small cell lung cancer. The source material was lung tumor tissue. The receptor set was obtained from a middle-aged man with non-small cell lung cancer.

The chain is built from TRBV5-1 and TRBJ2-5; a weak D match, TRBD1 (6 bases). The CDR3 is made up of 14 amino acids. Germline V gives CDR1 SGHRS, CDR2 YFSETQ. V was trimmed by 2 bases and J by 5 bases, leaving 13 bases between them. CDR3 in DNA: TGCGCCAGCAGCTTAAACAGGGATGTGGAGACCCAGTACTTC. Amino acids: CASSLNRDVETQYF.

This clonotype was picked up many times. The J gene is TRBJ1-6, the V gene TRBV4-1; D remains unclear. From germline, CDR1 is MGHRA and CDR2 YSYEKL. The CDR3 has 13 amino acids. Trimming removed 2 bases from V and 10 bases from J, with 9 bases in between. The CDR3 spells CASSQSVYSPLHF. In DNA form, the CDR3 reads TGCGCCAGCAGCCAATCGGTATACTCACCCCTCCACTTT.

Concerning this clonotype: Compared with germline, one end of the junction differs, possibly owing to a read error. J is TRBJ2-5 and V is TRBV18, with D possibly matching TRBD1 (5 bases). The CDR3 length is 14 residues. Germline V CDR1 and CDR2: KGHSH, LQKENI. The CDR3: CDSSPYRNQETQYF. Here the CDR3 DNA reads TGTGACAGCTCACCCTACAGGAACCAAGAGACCCAGTACTTC.

This clonotype was counted many times. V and J are TRBV6-5 and TRBJ1-6; D is unclear. Germline CDR1 reads MNHEY; CDR2 reads SVGAGI. The ends were cut back, 0 bases at V and 6 bases at J, with 9 bases in the middle. This CDR3 contains 15 residues. DNA of the CDR3: TGTGCCAGCAGTTACTCGCCAGGAACTAATTCACCCCTCCACTTT. This sequence encodes CASSYSPGTNSPLHF.

The chain links TRBV3-1 to TRBJ1-4, with D possibly matching TRBD1 (5 bases). CDR1 is LGHDT, CDR2 YNNKEL, per germline (reference sequence). With 1 base removed from V and 7 bases from J, the gap between germline ends came to 10 bases. There are 14 residues in the CDR3. The CDR3 here is CASSQAGWSEKLFF. The DNA for the CDR3 is TGTGCCAGCAGCCAAGCAGGGTGGAGTGAAAAACTGTTTTTT.

This clonotype was detected many times. V is TRBV30 and J is TRBJ1-2; the D is unclear. V gave up 7 bases and J gave up 4 bases, with 13 bases separating them. CDR3 length: 12 amino acids. The germline V gene encodes CDR1 GTSNPN and CDR2 SVGIG (reference sequence). The CDR3 region is CASPGFSYGYTF. CDR3 sequence (DNA): TGTGCCTCCCCCGGGTTTAGCTATGGCTACACCTTC.

The genes are TRBV5-6 and TRBJ2-3; either TRBD1 or TRBD2 may supply D (5 bases each). Germline V gives CDR1 SGHDT, CDR2 YYEEEE. V was cut by 4 bases and J by 1 base, with 19 bases left in between. CDR3 length equals 17 residues. CDR3 amino acids: CASSGSYGQGGTDTQYF. CDR3 nucleotides: TGTGCCAGCAGCGGTTCCTATGGCCAGGGAGGCACAGATACGCAGTATTTT.

This clonotype was recorded at least ten times. This chain connects TRBV19 to TRBJ2-7; D may be TRBD1 or TRBD2 (6 bases each). The germline CDR1 and CDR2 sequences are LNHDA and SQIVND (reference sequence). The CDR3 length is 13 residues. V dropped 5 bases and J dropped 7 bases, with 15 bases sitting between them. The CDR3 loop reads CASSWGAPGEQYF. CDR3 nucleotides: TGTGCCAGTAGTTGGGGGGCACCGGGGGAGCAGTACTTC.

This clonotype was counted at least ten times. The rearrangement links TRBV20-1 to TRBJ1-2; TRBD1 is a possible D gene (6 bases). The CDR3 loop spans 13 amino acids. V was cut by 3 bases and J by 6 bases, with 14 bases left in between. In germline, CDR1 is DFQATT, CDR2 SNEGSKA (reference sequence). This CDR3 reads CSARGTWADGYTF. DNA of the CDR3: TGCAGTGCTAGGGGGACATGGGCGGATGGCTACACCTTC.

This clonotype has just a few counts. This CDR3 reads CASHLGALNTEAFF. DNA of the CDR3: TGTGCCAGCCATCTCGGAGCCTTGAACACTGAAGCTTTCTTT. The rearrangement links TRBV27 to TRBJ1-1; D is ambiguous. The germline V gene encodes CDR1 MNHEY and CDR2 SMNVEV (reference sequence). Between the trimmed V and J ends, which lost 8 bases and 0 bases, there was a span of 13 bases. CDR3 length: 14 amino acids.

This clonotype was seen repeatedly, ten times or more. This sequence joins TRBV2 and TRBJ1-6, with D unclear. Trimming removed 6 bases at V and 1 base at J, with 13 bases between. CDR3 length equals 16 residues. In germline, CDR1 is SNHLY, CDR2 FYNNEI. The CDR3 bases are TGTGCCAGCAGGTTCAGGCCGGGGTCCTATAATTCACCCCTCCACTTT. Its translation is CASRFRPGSYNSPLHF.

CDR3 loop: CASSLTAVNTEAFF. The CDR3 nucleotides are TGTGCCAGCAGCTTAACCGCGGTGAACACTGAAGCTTTCTTT. The chain carries TRBV11-3 and TRBJ1-1; D remains ambiguous. Germline V gene lookup returns CDR1 SGHNT and CDR2 YENEEA. V was trimmed by 2 bases and J by 0 bases, leaving 7 bases between them. The CDR3 has 14 residues.

As concerns this clonotype: A much bigger clone sits one base away, suggesting this may be a read error. The chain joins TRBV11-3 to TRBJ2-7; D gene unclear. This CDR3 spans 15 amino acids. V was clipped by 5 bases and J by 4 bases, with 18 bases between them. Germline CDR1 is SGHNT and CDR2 is YENEEA. The CDR3 coding sequence is TGTGCCAGCAGCATACAGTGGCAGATTGATTACGAGCAGTACTTC. It encodes CASSIQWQIDYEQYF.

In this sample, this clonotype turned up a few times. The chain carries TRBV4-1 and TRBJ2-6; D not certain. Trimming removed 2 bases from V and 0 bases from J, with 5 bases in between. Looked up from germline, CDR1 is MGHRA and CDR2 is YSYEKL. The CDR3 length is 15 residues. This chain's CDR3 is CASSQQFSGANVLTF. Written as DNA, the CDR3 is TGCGCCAGCAGCCAACAGTTCTCTGGGGCCAACGTCCTGACTTTC.

The J gene is TRBJ2-3, the V gene TRBV3-1; D possibly corresponds to TRBD2 (5 bases). This CDR3 region has 14 residues. The V gene lost 4 bases and the J gene lost 2 bases, with 10 bases spanning the gap. Per germline, CDR1 LGHDT and CDR2 YNNKEL (reference sequence). CDR3 in DNA: TGTGCCAGCAGCCCCATCGGGGTCACAGATACGCAGTATTTT. It codes for CASSPIGVTDTQYF.

In this sample, this clonotype turned up many times. The chain couples TRBV20-1 to TRBJ1-4; possibly TRBD1 for D (5 bases). V shed 2 bases and J shed 5 bases, with 18 bases lying between them. Germline CDR1 reads DFQATT; CDR2 reads SNEGSKA (reference sequence). CDR3 length: 16 residues. CDR3 region: CSARSGLGGWNEKLFF. The CDR3 bases are TGCAGTGCTAGATCAGGACTCGGGGGTTGGAATGAAAAACTGTTTTTT.

This clonotype occurred many times. This rearrangement joins TRBV7-9 to TRBJ1-5; D is unresolved. V lost 5 bases and J lost 1, with 12 bases in between. CDR3 length: 15 amino acids. Germline V gene lookup returns CDR1 SEHNR and CDR2 FQNEAQ (reference sequence). CDR3 DNA sequence: TGTGCCAGCAGCCGTGGTGGGCTCAGCAATCAGCCCCAGCATTTT. This codes for CASSRGGLSNQPQHF.

As concerns this clonotype: One end of the junction is discordant with germline, which a read error may explain. The chain couples TRBV27 to TRBJ1-1, with D possibly being TRBD1 (6 bases). The CDR3 runs to 14 residues. Germline V gene lookup returns CDR1 MNHEY and CDR2 SMNVEV (reference sequence). This chain's CDR3 is CASSTHTGSSEALF. The CDR3 region has the DNA TGTGCCAGCAGTACGCACACAGGGTCGTCTGAAGCTCTCTTT.

V gene TRBV14 combines with J gene TRBJ1-4; tentative D call: TRBD1 (5 bases). CDR3 size: 15 residues. Looked up from germline, CDR1 is SGHDN and CDR2 is FVKESK. The germline V and J ends were trimmed by 2 bases and 7 bases, with 14 bases remaining between them. The CDR3 region has the DNA TGTGCCAGCAGCCAACTCGAAGGGGCGGGTGAAAAACTGTTTTTT. It specifies CASSQLEGAGEKLFF.

As to this clonotype: Since a much larger clone is just one base distant, this may be a read error. The chain combines TRBV6-1 with TRBJ2-7; a weak D match, TRBD1 (5 bases). Germline values: CDR1 MNHNS, CDR2 SASEGT. The CDR3 sequence is 14 residues long. CDR3 region: CATSEASGLYEQYF. The DNA for the CDR3 is TGTGCCACCAGTGAAGCATCAGGGTTGTACGAGCAGTACTTC.

The V and J genes are TRBV5-6 and TRBJ1-2; the D is unclear. V lost 4 bases, J lost 5 bases, and 15 bases lay in between. The germline V gene has CDR1 SGHDT and CDR2 YYEEEE. CDR3 size: 14 residues. The CDR3 spells CASSPRGTGYGYTF. The CDR3, as DNA: TGTGCCAGCAGCCCCCGGGGTACCGGGTATGGCTACACCTTC.

This chain connects TRBV6-1 to TRBJ2-2; TRBD1 might be the D (5 bases). This CDR3 region has 12 residues. Trimming shortened V by 6 bases and J by 5 bases, and 7 bases separated the two germline ends. The V gene's germline CDR1 is MNHNS and CDR2 SASEGT. The CDR3 DNA reads as TGTGCCAGCAGCCGACAGACCGGGGAGCTGTTTTTT. Translating it yields CASSRQTGELFF.

The sample holds many counts of this clonotype. The gene calls are TRBV9 and TRBJ2-2; 11 bases are a match to TRBD2. The V gene's germline CDR1 is SGDLS and CDR2 YYNGEE. The ends lost 4 bases at V and 2 bases at J; junction bases unmatched: 4. The CDR3 runs 16 residues. The CDR3: CASSSRLAGNTGELFF. In DNA, the CDR3 is TGTGCCAGCAGCTCGAGACTAGCGGGAAACACCGGGGAGCTGTTTTTT.

This chain uses TRBV5-1 with TRBJ2-2; D remains ambiguous. This CDR3 has 15 amino acids. Trimming removed 1 base at V and 3 bases at J, with 10 bases between. Germline V gene lookup returns CDR1 SGHRS and CDR2 YFSETQ. In nucleotides, the CDR3 is TGCGCCAGCAGCTTGTACGGGCCGGACACCGGGGAGCTGTTTTTT. Translating it yields CASSLYGPDTGELFF.

This clonotype was found a few times. The rearrangement uses TRBV9 and TRBJ2-1; the match to TRBD2 covers 11 bases. The trim removed 4 bases at V and 5 bases at J, leaving 8 bases unmatched. This CDR3 region has 16 residues. Germline V gives CDR1 SGDLS, CDR2 YYNGEE. The CDR3 here is CASSHAGTSGHNEQFF. The CDR3 nucleotides read TGTGCCAGCAGCCACGCCGGGACTAGCGGACACAATGAGCAGTTCTTC.

The chain carries TRBV20-1 and TRBJ1-3; possible D gene TRBD1, 5 bases. V lost 3 bases, J lost 1 base, and 10 bases lay in between. CDR1 is DFQATT, CDR2 SNEGSKA, per germline (reference sequence). The CDR3 runs 14 residues. CDR3 in amino acids: CSASVRASGNTIYF. As DNA, the CDR3 is TGCAGTGCTAGTGTCAGGGCGTCTGGAAACACCATATATTTT.

This clonotype was recorded many times. The gene calls are TRBV27 and TRBJ2-1; perhaps TRBD1 as D (6 bases). Germline V gene data show CDR1 as MNHEY and CDR2 as SMNVEV (reference sequence). V was shortened by 5 bases and J by 5 bases, with 16 bases between the two germline ends. The CDR3 length is 15 residues. The CDR3 sequence: CASSPAHRDDNEQFF. The CDR3 DNA reads TGTGCCAGCAGTCCCGCTCACAGGGATGACAATGAGCAGTTCTTC.

As concerns this clonotype: This could be a read error, since a much larger clone is one nucleotide away. The rearrangement uses TRBV7-9 and TRBJ2-3; D perhaps matches TRBD2 (6 bases). The CDR3 is 15 amino acids. Trimming left V 8 bases short and J 1 base short, with 16 bases between. Germline CDR1 SEHNR, CDR2 FQNEAQ (reference sequence). The CDR3 DNA is TGTGCCAGCGGCTCCGGGAGAGGCGGCACAGATACGCAGTATTTT. This gives the protein CASGSGRGGTDTQYF.